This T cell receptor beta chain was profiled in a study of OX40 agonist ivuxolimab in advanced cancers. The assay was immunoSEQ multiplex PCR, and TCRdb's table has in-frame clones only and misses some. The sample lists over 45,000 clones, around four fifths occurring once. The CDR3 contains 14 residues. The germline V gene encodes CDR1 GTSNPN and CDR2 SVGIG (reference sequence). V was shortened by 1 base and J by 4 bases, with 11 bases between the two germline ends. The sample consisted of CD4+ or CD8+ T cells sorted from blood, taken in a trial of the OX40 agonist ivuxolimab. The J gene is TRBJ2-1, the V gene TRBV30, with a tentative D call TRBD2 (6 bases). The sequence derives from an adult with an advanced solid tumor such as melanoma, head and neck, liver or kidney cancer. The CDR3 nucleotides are TGTGCCTGGAGTGCCGGGAGTTCATACAATGAGCAGTTCTTC. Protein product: CAWSAGSSYNEQFF. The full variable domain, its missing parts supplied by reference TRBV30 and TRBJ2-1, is SQTIHQWPATLVQPVGSPLSLECTVEGTSNPNLYWYRQAAGRGLQLLFYSVGIGQISSEVPQNLSASRPQDRQFILSSKKLLLSDSGFYLCAWSAGSSYNEQFFGPGTRLTVL.